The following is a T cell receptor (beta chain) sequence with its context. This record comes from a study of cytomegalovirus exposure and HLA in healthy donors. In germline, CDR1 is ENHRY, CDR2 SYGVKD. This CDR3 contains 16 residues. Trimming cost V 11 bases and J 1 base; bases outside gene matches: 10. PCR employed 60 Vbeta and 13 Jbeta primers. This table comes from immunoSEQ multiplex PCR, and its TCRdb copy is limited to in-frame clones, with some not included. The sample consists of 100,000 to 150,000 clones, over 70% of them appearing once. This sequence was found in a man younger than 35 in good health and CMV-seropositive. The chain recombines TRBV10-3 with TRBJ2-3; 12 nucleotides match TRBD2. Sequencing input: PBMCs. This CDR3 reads CAVTKLAGGGTDTQYF. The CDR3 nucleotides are TGTGCCGTGACGAAACTAGCGGGAGGTGGCACAGATACGCAGTATTTT.